This T cell receptor (beta chain) was recorded in a study of vaccination and CD4 T cells after COVID-19. The treatment here: roughly ten-day PBMC culture with coronavirus spike peptide pools or control peptides (ViraFEST assay). Spanning March to December 2020, the positive PCR dates came before US Alpha, Beta and Delta variants. As to this clonotype: Its cognate antigen is unknown.

Researchers used the Oncomine TCR Beta short-read assay to sequence DNA from cultured CD4+ T cells. Each CDR3 protein gets one entry after TCRdb re-called the PCR reads with MiXCR. The profile shows about 12,000 distinct CDR3 sequences, around three fifths of them singletons. The sample comprised CD4+ T cells from blood, cultured in vitro. This clonotype originated in a human donor who had recovered from COVID-19.

CDR3 protein: CASSFTINTGELFF. CDR3 bases: TGTGCCAGCAGCTTCACGATTAACACCGGGGAGCTGTTTTTT. The chain couples TRBV7-8 to TRBJ2-2; D not certain. V gave up 3 bases and J gave up 2 bases, with 7 bases separating them. Per germline, CDR1 SGHVS and CDR2 FQNEAQ. This CDR3 comprises 14 residues.